The rows below give T cell receptor beta chains drawn from one sample of a study of blood T cell repertoires in COVID-19. TCRdb's copy holds only in-frame clones and misses some; the assay was immunoSEQ multiplex PCR. The table shows around 300,000 clones, with 88% occurring only once. The sample taken for sequencing was PBMCs or T cells enriched from blood (not recorded which). These receptors were obtained from a woman in her 30s who had recovered from COVID-19. The CDR3 runs from the conserved cysteine through the conserved F or W. D genes are given only for firm matches. Clone size is shown for a subset of rows, as once, few, many or a class of expanded clone.

clone size: NA
V gene: TRBV7-9
D gene: NA
J gene: TRBJ2-4
CDR3 DNA: TGTGCCAGCACCCTAGAGGGGGGGCAGTACTTC
CDR3 protein: CASTLEGGQYF

clone size: once
V gene: TRBV7-6
D gene: TRBD2
J gene: TRBJ2-2
CDR3 DNA: TGTGCCAGCAGCCTGCTAGCGGGGCCTGGTGGCGGGGAGCTGTTTTTT
CDR3 protein: CASSLLAGPGGGELFF

clone size: NA
V gene: TRBV27
D gene: TRBD1
J gene: TRBJ2-2
CDR3 DNA: TGTGCCAGCAGTTCCATCGGGGACAGCCACACCGGGGAGCTGTTTTTT
CDR3 protein: CASSSIGDSHTGELFF

clone size: NA
V gene: TRBV28
D gene: NA
J gene: TRBJ2-7
CDR3 DNA: TGTGCCAGCAGGCCGCCCGGGGGGCCCTACGAGCAGTACTTC
CDR3 protein: CASRPPGGPYEQYF

clone size: NA
V gene: TRBV9
D gene: NA
J gene: TRBJ2-5
CDR3 DNA: TGTGCCAGCAGCGCGTCCCCAGGGCCCCCCGAAACAAAGCAAGAGACCCAGTACTTC
CDR3 protein: CASSASPGPPETKQETQYF

clone size: NA
V gene: TRBV11-3
D gene: TRBD2
J gene: TRBJ2-5
CDR3 DNA: TGTGCCAGCAGCAAGCGGGACGGCCAAGAGACCCAGTACTTC
CDR3 protein: CASSKRDGQETQYF

clone size: once
V gene: TRBV9
D gene: NA
J gene: TRBJ1-2
CDR3 DNA: TGTGCCAGCAGCCCGGACATCAACTATGGCTACACCTTC
CDR3 protein: CASSPDINYGYTF

clone size: NA
V gene: TRBV19
D gene: NA
J gene: TRBJ1-5
CDR3 DNA: TGTGCCAGTACCAACCCTGCGTCCCCTAGCAATCAGCCCCAGCATTTT
CDR3 protein: CASTNPASPSNQPQHF

clone size: NA
V gene: TRBV28
D gene: NA
J gene: TRBJ2-1
CDR3 DNA: TGTGCCAGCAGGCTTCGCAGGTACAATGAGCAGTTCTTC
CDR3 protein: CASRLRRYNEQFF

clone size: NA
V gene: TRBV2
D gene: NA
J gene: TRBJ1-5
CDR3 DNA: TGTGCCAGCAGTGAGACTATTCAGCCCCAGCATTTT
CDR3 protein: CASSETIQPQHF

clone size: NA
V gene: TRBV7-9
D gene: TRBD1
J gene: TRBJ1-6
CDR3 DNA: TGTGCCAGCAGCGCAGACAGGGATAATTCACCCCTCCACTTT
CDR3 protein: CASSADRDNSPLHF

clone size: NA
V gene: TRBV27
D gene: NA
J gene: TRBJ2-1
CDR3 DNA: TGTGCCAGCAGCACCCTGCTAGAGACGAATGAGCAGTTCTTC
CDR3 protein: CASSTLLETNEQFF

clone size: NA
V gene: TRBV7-2
D gene: TRBD2
J gene: TRBJ2-5
CDR3 DNA: TGTGCCAGCAGCTTAGACGGGAGGCCCCAAGAGACCCAGTACTTC
CDR3 protein: CASSLDGRPQETQYF

clone size: NA
V gene: TRBV5-5
D gene: NA
J gene: TRBJ2-1
CDR3 DNA: TGTGCCAGCAGCTTGGGAGGGAAGCAGTTCTTC
CDR3 protein: CASSLGGKQFF

clone size: once
V gene: TRBV6-5
D gene: TRBD2
J gene: TRBJ2-5
CDR3 DNA: TGTGCCAGCAGTCATGGGGGGGAAAACCAAGAGACCCAGTACTTC
CDR3 protein: CASSHGGENQETQYF

clone size: NA
V gene: TRBV11-3
D gene: TRBD1
J gene: TRBJ1-1
CDR3 DNA: TGTGCCAGCAGCTCCTGGACAGGGTCGGATACTGAAGCTTTCTTT
CDR3 protein: CASSSWTGSDTEAFF

clone size: few
V gene: TRBV18
D gene: NA
J gene: TRBJ1-1
CDR3 DNA: TGTGCCAGCTCACCGAGGACGGGGGGGAACACTGAAGCTTTCTTT
CDR3 protein: CASSPRTGGNTEAFF

clone size: NA
V gene: TRBV5-1
D gene: NA
J gene: TRBJ2-1
CDR3 DNA: TGCGCCAGCAGTGGTGGTCAGGTCGTAGTAAATGAGCAGTTCTTC
CDR3 protein: CASSGGQVVVNEQFF

clone size: NA
V gene: TRBV9
D gene: TRBD2
J gene: TRBJ2-3
CDR3 DNA: TGTGCCAGCAGCGTAACTAGCGGGAGCTCGGGCACAGATACGCAGTATTTT
CDR3 protein: CASSVTSGSSGTDTQYF

clone size: once
V gene: TRBV9
D gene: TRBD2
J gene: TRBJ2-3
CDR3 DNA: TGTGCCAGCAGCGTAGTAGCGGGAGGGTTCACAGATACGCAGTATTTT
CDR3 protein: CASSVVAGGFTDTQYF

clone size: NA
V gene: TRBV9
D gene: NA
J gene: TRBJ1-2
CDR3 DNA: TGTGCCAGCAATGAGGGCGCTAACTATGGCTACACCTTC
CDR3 protein: CASNEGANYGYTF

clone size: few
V gene: TRBV5-1
D gene: NA
J gene: TRBJ1-3
CDR3 DNA: TGCGCCAGCAGGGCAGGGGGAAACACCATATATTTT
CDR3 protein: CASRAGGNTIYF

clone size: NA
V gene: TRBV28
D gene: NA
J gene: TRBJ1-1
CDR3 DNA: TGTGCCAGCAGCCCTACAGGGTGGAACACTGAAGCTTTCTTT
CDR3 protein: CASSPTGWNTEAFF

clone size: NA
V gene: TRBV5-4
D gene: TRBD2
J gene: TRBJ2-5
CDR3 DNA: TGTGCCAGCAGCTGGAAGCGGGAGCGGCAAGAGACCCAGTACTTC
CDR3 protein: CASSWKRERQETQYF

clone size: NA
V gene: TRBV7-6
D gene: TRBD2
J gene: TRBJ2-3
CDR3 DNA: TGTGCCAGCAGCTTAGAGGGAACTAGCGGGGGGACTAGCACAGATACGCAGTATTTT
CDR3 protein: CASSLEGTSGGTSTDTQYF

clone size: NA
V gene: TRBV2
D gene: NA
J gene: TRBJ2-1
CDR3 DNA: TGTGCCAGTGTAGCGGAGGAGCAGTTCTTC
CDR3 protein: CASVAEEQFF

clone size: NA
V gene: TRBV28
D gene: TRBD2
J gene: TRBJ2-3
CDR3 DNA: TGTGCCAGCAGTTTTAGTTGGCGGGAGCGATCAGATACGCAGTATTTT
CDR3 protein: CASSFSWRERSDTQYF

clone size: once
V gene: TRBV4-1
D gene: NA
J gene: TRBJ2-7
CDR3 DNA: TGCGCCAGCAGCCAAGAAGAGCACAGTCGCTACGAGCAGTACTTC
CDR3 protein: CASSQEEHSRYEQYF

clone size: NA
V gene: TRBV4-1
D gene: NA
J gene: TRBJ1-1
CDR3 DNA: TGCGCCAGCAGCCAAGATCACCACTGGCGGGGGAACACTGAAGCTTTCTTT
CDR3 protein: CASSQDHHWRGNTEAFF

clone size: NA
V gene: TRBV7-6
D gene: TRBD1
J gene: TRBJ1-4
CDR3 DNA: TGTGCCAGCAGTAACAGGGGAGAGGGTGAAAAACTGTTTTTT
CDR3 protein: CASSNRGEGEKLFF

clone size: NA
V gene: TRBV24-1
D gene: TRBD1
J gene: TRBJ2-3
CDR3 DNA: TGTGCCACCAGTGATTGGGTACCGGCCCGGACAGGGGAGGTAGATACGCAGTATTTT
CDR3 protein: CATSDWVPARTGEVDTQYF

clone size: NA
V gene: TRBV24-1
D gene: TRBD1
J gene: TRBJ2-5
CDR3 DNA: TGTGCCACCAGTGATTCCTTTCGGGCGGACAGGGCGGTAGAGACCCAGTACTTC
CDR3 protein: CATSDSFRADRAVETQYF

clone size: NA
V gene: TRBV6-4
D gene: TRBD2
J gene: TRBJ2-3
CDR3 DNA: TGTGCCAGCAGTGTAACGGGAGGGCCGGGAGATACGCAGTATTTT
CDR3 protein: CASSVTGGPGDTQYF

clone size: NA
V gene: TRBV5-4
D gene: TRBD1
J gene: TRBJ2-5
CDR3 DNA: TGTGCCAGCGGAGAGGGACAGACAGAGACCCAGTACTTC
CDR3 protein: CASGEGQTETQYF

clone size: NA
V gene: TRBV9
D gene: NA
J gene: TRBJ1-6
CDR3 DNA: TGTGCCAGCAGCGCGGGGACACCGGATTCACCCCTCCACTTT
CDR3 protein: CASSAGTPDSPLHF

clone size: few
V gene: TRBV15
D gene: NA
J gene: TRBJ1-1
CDR3 DNA: TGTGCCACCAGCAGAGAAACAGGGATTGAAGCTTTCTTT
CDR3 protein: CATSRETGIEAFF

clone size: once
V gene: TRBV7-9
D gene: NA
J gene: TRBJ1-3
CDR3 DNA: TGTGCCAGCAGCTTCGGGGGGGCTGGAAACACCATATATTTT
CDR3 protein: CASSFGGAGNTIYF

clone size: NA
V gene: TRBV10-3
D gene: TRBD2
J gene: TRBJ2-7
CDR3 DNA: TGTGCCATCAGTCCCACTAGCGGATCCAACCAGAGGTACGAGCAGTACTTC
CDR3 protein: CAISPTSGSNQRYEQYF